This T cell receptor beta chain was profiled in a study of OX40 agonist ivuxolimab in advanced cancers. Study-level background: Administration of intravenous ivuxolimab to patients occurred every 2 weeks at 0.01 to 10 mg/kg.

The assay was immunoSEQ multiplex PCR, and TCRdb's table has in-frame clones only and misses some. This sample has some 66,000 clones, with approximately 81% found just once. The V gene lost 5 bases and the J gene lost 6 bases, with 21 bases spanning the gap. The germline gives CDR1 MDHEN, CDR2 SYDVKM. The CDR3 covers 16 residues. Blood got drawn at baseline, again on cycle 4 day 1, and then on cycle 7 day 1. V is TRBV28 and J is TRBJ2-3; D may be TRBD2 (9 bases). This material consisted of CD4+ or CD8+ T cells sorted from blood, taken in a trial of the OX40 agonist ivuxolimab. This receptor was identified in an adult with an advanced solid tumor such as melanoma, head and neck, liver or kidney cancer. As DNA, the CDR3 is TGTGCCAGCAGTGCCCCAGGGGGCGGGGGGGCTGATACGCAGTATTTT. As protein: CASSAPGGGGADTQYF.